This TCR beta chain is drawn from a study of CD8 T cells in ankylosing spondylitis. Whole-study findings and limits: Fewer than ten highly homologous variants made up a TCR beta motif that seemed to typify ankylosing spondylitis blood.

This clonotype was seen a few times. No antigen is known for it. Each TCR beta library was made by quantitative 5'-RACE that incorporated molecular barcodes. Each CDR3 protein gets one entry after TCRdb re-called the 5' RACE reads with MiXCR. Counted here are fewer than 750,000 distinct CDR3 sequences, 15% to 20% occurring once; the ten biggest clones make up 15% to 20%. The sample was blood, either unsorted or a sorted T cell fraction (not recorded which). The receptor was isolated from a male donor with ankylosing spondylitis.

The CDR3 reads CASSYLERENQPQHF. As DNA, the CDR3 is TGTGCCAGCAGTTACCTAGAACGGGAGAATCAGCCCCAGCATTTT. V and J are TRBV6-5 and TRBJ1-5; D not certain. The CDR3 has 15 residues. V shed 2 bases and J shed 4 bases, with 12 bases lying between them. CDR1 is MNHEY, CDR2 SVGAGI, per germline.